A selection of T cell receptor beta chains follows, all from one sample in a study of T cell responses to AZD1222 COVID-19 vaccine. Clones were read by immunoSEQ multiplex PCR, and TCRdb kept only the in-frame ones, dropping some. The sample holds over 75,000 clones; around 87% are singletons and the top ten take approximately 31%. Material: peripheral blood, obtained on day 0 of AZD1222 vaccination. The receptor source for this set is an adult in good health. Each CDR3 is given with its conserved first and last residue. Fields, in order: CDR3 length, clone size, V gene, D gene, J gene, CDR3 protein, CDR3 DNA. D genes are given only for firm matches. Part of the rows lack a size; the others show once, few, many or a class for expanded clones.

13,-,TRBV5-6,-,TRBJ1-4,CASSPGTVEKLFF,TGTGCCAGCTCCCCCGGGACGGTTGAAAAACTGTTTTTT
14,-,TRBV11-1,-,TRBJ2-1,CASSSPSQDFEQFF,TGTGCCAGCAGCTCGCCAAGTCAGGATTTTGAGCAGTTCTTC
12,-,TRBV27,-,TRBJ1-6,CASREGNSPLHF,TGTGCCAGCAGGGAGGGTAATTCACCCCTCCACTTT
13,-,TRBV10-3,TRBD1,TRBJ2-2,CAISATGSGELFF,TGTGCCATCAGTGCGACAGGGTCCGGGGAGCTGTTTTTT
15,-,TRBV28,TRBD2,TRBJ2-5,CASSSSGNGQETQYF,TGTGCCAGCAGTTCTAGCGGGAACGGCCAAGAGACCCAGTACTTC
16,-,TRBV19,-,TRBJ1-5,CASTLRGAVQNQPQHF,TGTGCCAGTACCCTCCGAGGGGCGGTACAGAATCAGCCCCAGCATTTT
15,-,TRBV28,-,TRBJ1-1,CASSTAWGAYTEAFF,TGTGCCAGCAGCACCGCGTGGGGTGCGTACACTGAAGCTTTCTTT
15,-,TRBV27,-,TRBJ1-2,CASSLSFDTLYGYTF,TGTGCCAGCAGTTTATCGTTCGACACTCTCTATGGCTACACCTTC
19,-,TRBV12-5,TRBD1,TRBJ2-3,CASGLEVGDSHSSTDTQYF,TGTGCTAGTGGTTTAGAGGTTGGGGACAGTCATTCTAGCACAGATACGCAGTATTTT
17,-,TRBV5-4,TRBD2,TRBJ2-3,CASSSRTSGISTDTQYF,TGTGCCAGCAGTTCAAGAACTAGCGGGATTAGCACAGATACGCAGTATTTT
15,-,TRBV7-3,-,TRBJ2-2,CASSAGLVNTGELFF,TGTGCCAGCAGCGCGGGACTGGTGAACACCGGGGAGCTGTTTTTT
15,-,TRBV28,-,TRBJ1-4,CASSLLPGAGEKLFF,TGTGCCAGCAGTTTATTACCAGGGGCGGGTGAAAAACTGTTTTTT
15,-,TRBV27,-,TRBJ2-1,CASSYGPGAYNEQFF,TGTGCCAGCAGTTATGGGCCCGGAGCCTACAATGAGCAGTTCTTC
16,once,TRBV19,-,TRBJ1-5,CASSIRRGASNQPQHF,TGTGCCAGTAGTATAAGAAGGGGGGCCTCCAATCAGCCCCAGCATTTT
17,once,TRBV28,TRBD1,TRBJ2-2,CASSSLRTGGMAGELFF,TGTGCCAGCAGTTCGCTCCGGACAGGGGGGATGGCCGGGGAGCTGTTTTTT
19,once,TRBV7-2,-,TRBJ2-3,CASSLFSAVLPAPTDTQYF,TGTGCCAGCAGCTTATTCTCAGCGGTCCTACCCGCACCCACAGATACGCAGTATTTT
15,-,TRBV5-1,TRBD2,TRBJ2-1,CASSLTSGGNNEQFF,TGCGCCAGCAGCTTGACTAGCGGTGGGAACAATGAGCAGTTCTTC
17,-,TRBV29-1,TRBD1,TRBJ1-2,CSVGPPKAVTGVVGYTF,TGCAGCGTTGGACCACCAAAGGCGGTAACAGGGGTGGTTGGCTACACCTTC
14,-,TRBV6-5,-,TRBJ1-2,CASSSPVGREGYTF,TGTGCCAGCAGTAGTCCCGTGGGGCGCGAGGGCTACACCTTC
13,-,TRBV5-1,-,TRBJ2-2,CASSPPTPGELFF,TGCGCCAGCAGCCCCCCTACCCCCGGGGAGCTGTTTTTT
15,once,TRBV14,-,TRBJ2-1,CASSHRPDRVYEQFF,TGTGCCAGCAGCCACCGACCCGACCGCGTATATGAGCAGTTCTTC
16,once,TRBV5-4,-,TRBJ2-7,CASSLGGAAQNYEQYF,TGTGCCAGCAGCTTGGGAGGGGCAGCCCAAAACTACGAGCAGTACTTC
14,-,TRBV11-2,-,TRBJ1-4,CASRTQGLGEKLFF,TGTGCCAGCAGGACACAGGGCCTTGGGGAAAAACTGTTTTTT
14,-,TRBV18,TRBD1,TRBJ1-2,CASSLNRGSDGYTF,TGTGCCAGCTCACTAAACAGGGGGTCCGATGGCTACACCTTC
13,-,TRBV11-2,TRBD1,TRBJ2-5,CASSGGQGETQYF,TGTGCCAGCAGCGGGGGACAGGGGGAGACCCAGTACTTC
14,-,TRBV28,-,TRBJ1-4,CASSSQGSLEKLFF,TGTGCCAGCAGTTCTCAGGGGAGCCTGGAAAAACTGTTTTTT
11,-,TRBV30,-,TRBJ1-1,CAWIGDTEAFF,TGTGCCTGGATCGGGGACACTGAAGCTTTCTTT
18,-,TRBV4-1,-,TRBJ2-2,CASSPKSLRDTNTGELFF,TGCGCCAGCAGCCCCAAGTCTCTCCGGGACACGAACACCGGGGAGCTGTTTTTT
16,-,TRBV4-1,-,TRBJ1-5,CASSQERQFSNQPQHF,TGCGCCAGCAGCCAAGAAAGACAGTTTAGCAATCAGCCCCAGCATTTT
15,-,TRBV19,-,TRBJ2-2,CASIDRRRDTGELFF,TGTGCCAGTATCGACAGGAGGAGGGACACCGGGGAGCTGTTTTTT
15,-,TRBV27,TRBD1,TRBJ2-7,CASSLIGQGYYEQYF,TGTGCCAGCAGTTTGATAGGACAGGGGTACTACGAGCAGTACTTC
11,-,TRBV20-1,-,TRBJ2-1,CSAEGYNEQFF,TGCAGTGCTGAAGGTTACAATGAGCAGTTCTTC
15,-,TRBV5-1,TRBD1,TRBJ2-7,CASSRDSPSSYEQYF,TGCGCCAGCAGCAGGGACAGCCCAAGCTCCTACGAGCAGTACTTC
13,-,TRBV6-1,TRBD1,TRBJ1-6,CAATGGRYSPLHF,TGTGCCGCGACAGGGGGCAGGTATTCACCCCTCCACTTT
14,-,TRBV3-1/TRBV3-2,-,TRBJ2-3,CASLHSAWGDTQYF,TGTGCATCACTCCACTCAGCGTGGGGAGATACGCAGTATTTT
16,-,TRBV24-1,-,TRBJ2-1,CATSDARQGTRAEQFF,TGTGCCACCAGTGACGCCCGACAGGGGACTAGGGCTGAGCAGTTCTTC
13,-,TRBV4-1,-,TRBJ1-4,CASSLPLGEKLFF,TGCGCCAGCAGCCTCCCACTAGGGGAAAAACTGTTTTTT
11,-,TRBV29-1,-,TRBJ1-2,CSGYWNYGYTF,TGCAGCGGCTATTGGAACTATGGCTACACCTTC
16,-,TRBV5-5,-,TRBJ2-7,CASSSVKYREIGEQYF,TGTGCCAGCAGCTCCGTTAAGTACAGGGAGATCGGGGAGCAGTACTTC
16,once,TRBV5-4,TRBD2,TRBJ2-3,CASSLGGLAGTDTQYF,TGTGCCAGCAGCTTGGGGGGACTAGCAGGCACAGATACGCAGTATTTT
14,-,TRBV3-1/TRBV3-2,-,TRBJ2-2,CASSQGGRAGELFF,TGTGCCAGCAGCCAAGGGGGCCGGGCCGGGGAGCTGTTTTTT